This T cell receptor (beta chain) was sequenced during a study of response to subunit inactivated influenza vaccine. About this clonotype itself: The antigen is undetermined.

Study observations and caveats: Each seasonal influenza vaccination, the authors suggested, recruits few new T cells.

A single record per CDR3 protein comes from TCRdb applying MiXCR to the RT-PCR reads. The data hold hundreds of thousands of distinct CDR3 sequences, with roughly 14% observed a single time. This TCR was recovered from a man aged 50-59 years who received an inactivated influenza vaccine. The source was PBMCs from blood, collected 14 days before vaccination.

The DNA of the CDR3 is TGCAGCGTCGGGGACAGGTGGAAGTCAGATACGCAGTATTTT. It yields the protein CSVGDRWKSDTQYF. The chain couples TRBV29-1 to TRBJ2-3; 8 bases are a match to TRBD1. The V gene end was trimmed by 6 bases and the J gene end by 4 bases; junction bases not matched to a gene: 9. Germline V gene sequence: CDR1 SQVTM, CDR2 ANQGSEA. This CDR3 contains 14 residues.